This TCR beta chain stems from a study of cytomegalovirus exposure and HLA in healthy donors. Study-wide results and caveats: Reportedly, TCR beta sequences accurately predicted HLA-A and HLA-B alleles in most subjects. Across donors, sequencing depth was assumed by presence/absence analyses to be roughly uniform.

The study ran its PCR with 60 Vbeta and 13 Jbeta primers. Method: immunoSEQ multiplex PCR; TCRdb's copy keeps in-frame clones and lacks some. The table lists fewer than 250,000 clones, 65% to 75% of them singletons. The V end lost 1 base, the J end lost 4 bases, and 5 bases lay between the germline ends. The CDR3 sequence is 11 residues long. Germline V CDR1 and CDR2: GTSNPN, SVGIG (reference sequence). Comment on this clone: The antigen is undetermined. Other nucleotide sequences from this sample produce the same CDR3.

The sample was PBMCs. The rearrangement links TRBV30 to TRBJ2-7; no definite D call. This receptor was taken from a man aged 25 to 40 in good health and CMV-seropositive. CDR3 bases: TGTGCCTGGAGTGAGCTATACGAGCAGTACTTC. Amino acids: CAWSELYEQYF.